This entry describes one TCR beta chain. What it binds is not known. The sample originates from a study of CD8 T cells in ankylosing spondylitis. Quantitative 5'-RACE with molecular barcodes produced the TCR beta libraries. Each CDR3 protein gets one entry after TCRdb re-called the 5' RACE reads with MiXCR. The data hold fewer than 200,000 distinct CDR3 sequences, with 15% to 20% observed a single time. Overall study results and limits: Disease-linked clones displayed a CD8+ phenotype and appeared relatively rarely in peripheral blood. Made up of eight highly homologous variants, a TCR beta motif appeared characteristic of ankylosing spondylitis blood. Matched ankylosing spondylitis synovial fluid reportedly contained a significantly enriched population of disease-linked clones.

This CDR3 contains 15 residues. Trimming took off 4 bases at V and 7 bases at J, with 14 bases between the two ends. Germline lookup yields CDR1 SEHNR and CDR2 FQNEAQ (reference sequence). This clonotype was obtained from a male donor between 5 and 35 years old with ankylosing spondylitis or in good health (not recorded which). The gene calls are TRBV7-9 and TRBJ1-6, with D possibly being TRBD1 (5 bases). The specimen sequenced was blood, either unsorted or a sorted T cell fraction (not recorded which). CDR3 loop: CASSYPGPGNSPLHF. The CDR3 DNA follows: TGTGCCAGCAGCTACCCGGGGCCAGGGAATTCACCCCTCCACTTT.